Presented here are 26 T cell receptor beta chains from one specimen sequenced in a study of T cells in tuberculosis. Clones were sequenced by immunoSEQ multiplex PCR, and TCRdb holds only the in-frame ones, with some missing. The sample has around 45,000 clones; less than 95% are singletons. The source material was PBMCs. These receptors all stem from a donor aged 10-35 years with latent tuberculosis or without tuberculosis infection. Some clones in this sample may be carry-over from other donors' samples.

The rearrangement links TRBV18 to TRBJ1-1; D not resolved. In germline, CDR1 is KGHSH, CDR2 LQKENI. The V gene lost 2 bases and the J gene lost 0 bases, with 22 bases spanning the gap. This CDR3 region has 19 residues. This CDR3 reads CASSPWSHNKNSMNTEAFF. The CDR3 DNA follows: TGTGCCAGCTCACCATGGTCACATAATAAGAACAGTATGAACACTGAAGCTTTCTTT. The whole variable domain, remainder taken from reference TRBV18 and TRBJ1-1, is NAGVMQNPRHLVRRRGQEARLRCSPMKGHSHVYWYRQLPEEGLKFMVYLQKENIIDESGMPKERFSAEFPKEGPSILRIQQVVRGDSAAYFCASSPWSHNKNSMNTEAFFGQGTRLTVV.

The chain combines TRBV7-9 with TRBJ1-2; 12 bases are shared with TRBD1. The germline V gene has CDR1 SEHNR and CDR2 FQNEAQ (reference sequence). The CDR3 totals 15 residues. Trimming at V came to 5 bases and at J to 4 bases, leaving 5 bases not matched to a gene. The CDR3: CASSLGQGATYGYTF. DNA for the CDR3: TGTGCCAGCAGCCTGGGACAGGGGGCGACCTATGGCTACACCTTC.

CDR3 DNA: TGTGCCAGCCAACAGGAGACCTACGAGCAGTACTTC. The encoded protein is CASQQETYEQYF. The rearrangement links TRBV28 to TRBJ2-7; possible D gene TRBD1, 5 bases. The CDR3 is made up of 12 amino acids. Germline V CDR1 and CDR2: MDHEN, SYDVKM. Trimming cost V 8 bases and J 2 bases, with 10 bases left between them. The full variable domain, its missing parts supplied by reference TRBV28 and TRBJ2-7, is DVKVTQSSRYLVKRTGEKVFLECVQDMDHENMFWYRQDPGLGLRLIYFSYDVKMKEKGDIPEGYSVSREKKERFSLILESASTNQTSMYLCASQQETYEQYFGPGTRLTVT.

CDR3 in DNA: TGTGCCAGCAGCCGGGCAACATATACGCAGTATTTT. Amino acids: CASSRATYTQYF. This rearrangement joins TRBV14 to TRBJ2-3; unclear D gene. Trimming took 4 bases from V and 7 from J, leaving 9 bases between them. The germline gives CDR1 SGHDN, CDR2 FVKESK. The CDR3 length is 12 residues.

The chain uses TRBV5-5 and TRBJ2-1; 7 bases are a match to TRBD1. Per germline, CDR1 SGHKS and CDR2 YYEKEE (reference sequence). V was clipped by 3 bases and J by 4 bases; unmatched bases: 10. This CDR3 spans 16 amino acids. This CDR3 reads CASSSDNRGPYNEQFF. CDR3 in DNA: TGTGCCAGCAGCTCGGATAACAGGGGCCCTTACAATGAGCAGTTCTTC.

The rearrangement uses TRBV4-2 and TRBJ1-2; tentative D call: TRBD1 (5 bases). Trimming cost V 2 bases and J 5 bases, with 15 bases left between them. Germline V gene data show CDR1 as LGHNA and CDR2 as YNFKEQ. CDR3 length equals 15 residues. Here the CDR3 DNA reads TGTGCCAGCAGCCAATATACAAGGGGCGAATATGGCTACACCTTC. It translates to CASSQYTRGEYGYTF.

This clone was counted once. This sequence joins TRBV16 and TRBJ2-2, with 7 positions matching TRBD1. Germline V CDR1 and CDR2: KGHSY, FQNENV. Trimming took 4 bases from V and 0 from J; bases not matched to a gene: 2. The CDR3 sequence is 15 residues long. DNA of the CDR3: TGTGCCAGCAGCCGACAGGGCGCGAACACCGGGGAGCTGTTTTTT. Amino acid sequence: CASSRQGANTGELFF.

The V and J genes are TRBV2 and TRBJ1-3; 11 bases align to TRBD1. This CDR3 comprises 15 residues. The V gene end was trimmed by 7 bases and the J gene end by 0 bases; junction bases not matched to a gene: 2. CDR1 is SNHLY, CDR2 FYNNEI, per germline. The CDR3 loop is CASKGTGGSGNTIYF. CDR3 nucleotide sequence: TGTGCCAGCAAAGGGACAGGGGGCTCTGGAAACACCATATATTTT.

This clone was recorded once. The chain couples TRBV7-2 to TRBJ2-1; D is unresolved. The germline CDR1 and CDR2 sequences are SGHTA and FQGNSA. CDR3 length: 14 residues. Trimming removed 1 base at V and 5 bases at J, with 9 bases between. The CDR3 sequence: CASSLDLTHNEQFF. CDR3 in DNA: TGTGCCAGCAGCTTAGATCTGACTCACAATGAGCAGTTCTTC.

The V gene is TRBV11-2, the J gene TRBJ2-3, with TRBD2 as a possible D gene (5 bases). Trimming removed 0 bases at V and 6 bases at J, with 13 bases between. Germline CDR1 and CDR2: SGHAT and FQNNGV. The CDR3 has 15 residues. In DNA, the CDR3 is TGTGCCAGCAGCTTAGAACTAGGAAGTACCGATACGCAGTATTTT. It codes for CASSLELGSTDTQYF.

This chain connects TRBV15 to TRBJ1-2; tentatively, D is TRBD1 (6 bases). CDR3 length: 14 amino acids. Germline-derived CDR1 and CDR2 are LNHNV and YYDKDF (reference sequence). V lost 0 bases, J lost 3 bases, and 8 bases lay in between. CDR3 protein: CATSREAGDYGYTF. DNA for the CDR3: TGTGCCACCAGCAGAGAAGCAGGGGACTATGGCTACACCTTC.

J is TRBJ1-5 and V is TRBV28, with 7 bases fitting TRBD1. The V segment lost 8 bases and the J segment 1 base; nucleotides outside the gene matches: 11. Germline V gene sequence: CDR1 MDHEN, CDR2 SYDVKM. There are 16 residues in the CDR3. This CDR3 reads CASCKAGGISNQPQHF. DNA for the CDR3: TGTGCCAGCTGCAAGGCAGGGGGAATCAGCAATCAGCCCCAGCATTTT.

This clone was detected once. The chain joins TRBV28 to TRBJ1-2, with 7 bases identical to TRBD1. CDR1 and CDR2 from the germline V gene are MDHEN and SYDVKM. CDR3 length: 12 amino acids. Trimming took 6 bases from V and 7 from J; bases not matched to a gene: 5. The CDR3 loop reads CASRGQLFGYTF. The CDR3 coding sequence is TGTGCCAGCAGGGGACAGCTTTTTGGCTACACCTTC.

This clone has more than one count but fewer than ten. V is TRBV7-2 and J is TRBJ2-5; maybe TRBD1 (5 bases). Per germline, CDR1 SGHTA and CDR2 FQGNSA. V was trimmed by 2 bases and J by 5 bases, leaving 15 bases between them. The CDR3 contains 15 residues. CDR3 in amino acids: CASSLSGTGSETQYF. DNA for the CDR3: TGTGCCAGCAGCTTAAGTGGTACAGGATCGGAGACCCAGTACTTC.

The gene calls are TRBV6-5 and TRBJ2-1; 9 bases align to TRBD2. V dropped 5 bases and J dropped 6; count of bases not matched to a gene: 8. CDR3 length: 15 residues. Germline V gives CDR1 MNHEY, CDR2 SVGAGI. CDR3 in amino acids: CASSATAGGGNEQFF. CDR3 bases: TGTGCCAGCAGTGCGACGGCGGGAGGGGGCAATGAGCAGTTCTTC.

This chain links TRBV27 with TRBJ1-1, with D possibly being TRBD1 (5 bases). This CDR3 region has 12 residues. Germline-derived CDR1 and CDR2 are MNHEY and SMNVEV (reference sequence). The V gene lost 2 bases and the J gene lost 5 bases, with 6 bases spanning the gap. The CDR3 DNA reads TGTGCCAGCAGTTTACAGGGAACTGAAGCTTTCTTT. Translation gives CASSLQGTEAFF.

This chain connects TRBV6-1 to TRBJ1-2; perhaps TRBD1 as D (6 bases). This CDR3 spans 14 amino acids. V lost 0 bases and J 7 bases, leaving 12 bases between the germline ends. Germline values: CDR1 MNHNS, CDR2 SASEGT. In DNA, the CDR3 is TGTGCCAGCAGTGAAGCGCGGGGGCAGGGTGGCTACACCTTC. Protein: CASSEARGQGGYTF.

The CDR3, as DNA: TGTGCCAGCTCACCGGCGGGAAGCACAGATACGCAGTATTTT. It encodes CASSPAGSTDTQYF. V usage is TRBV18 and J usage is TRBJ2-3; TRBD2 is a possible D gene (6 bases). CDR1 and CDR2 (germline): KGHSH, LQKENI. CDR3 size: 14 residues. V lost 3 bases and J lost 0, with 7 bases in between. The variable domain in full, completed from reference TRBV18 and TRBJ2-3, reads NAGVMQNPRHLVRRRGQEARLRCSPMKGHSHVYWYRQLPEEGLKFMVYLQKENIIDESGMPKERFSAEFPKEGPSILRIQQVVRGDSAAYFCASSPAGSTDTQYFGPGTRLTVL.

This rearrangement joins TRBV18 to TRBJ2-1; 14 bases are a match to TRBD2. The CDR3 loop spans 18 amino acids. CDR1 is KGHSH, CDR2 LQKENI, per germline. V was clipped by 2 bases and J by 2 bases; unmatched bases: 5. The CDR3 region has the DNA TGTGCCAGCTCACCAGCCGGACTAGCGGGAGGAACCTACAATGAGCAGTTCTTC. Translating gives CASSPAGLAGGTYNEQFF.

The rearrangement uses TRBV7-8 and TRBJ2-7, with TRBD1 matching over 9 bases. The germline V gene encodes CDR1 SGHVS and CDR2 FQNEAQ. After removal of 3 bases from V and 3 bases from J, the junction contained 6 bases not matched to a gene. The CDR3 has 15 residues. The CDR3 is CASSLFVGQGYEQYF. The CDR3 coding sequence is TGTGCCAGCAGCTTGTTCGTGGGACAGGGCTACGAGCAGTACTTC.

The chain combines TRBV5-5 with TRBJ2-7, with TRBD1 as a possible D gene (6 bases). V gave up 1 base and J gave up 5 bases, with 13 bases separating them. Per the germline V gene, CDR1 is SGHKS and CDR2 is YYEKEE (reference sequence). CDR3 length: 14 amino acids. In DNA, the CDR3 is TGTGCCAGCAGCTTGCAACAGGGCCCCGACGAGCAGTACTTC. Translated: CASSLQQGPDEQYF. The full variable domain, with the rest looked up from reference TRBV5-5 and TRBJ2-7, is DAGVTQSPTHLIKTRGQQVTLRCSPISGHKSVSWYQQVLGQGPQFIFQYYEKEERGRGNFPDRFSARQFPNYSSELNVNALLLGDSALYLCASSLQQGPDEQYFGPGTRLTVT.

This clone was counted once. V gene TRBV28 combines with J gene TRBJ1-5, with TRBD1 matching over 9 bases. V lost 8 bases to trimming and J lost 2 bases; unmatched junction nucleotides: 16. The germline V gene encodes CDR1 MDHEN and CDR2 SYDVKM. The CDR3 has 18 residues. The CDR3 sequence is CASGSGGQGLSGNQPQHF. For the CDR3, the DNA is TGTGCCAGCGGAAGCGGTGGACAGGGGCTTTCGGGCAATCAGCCCCAGCATTTT.

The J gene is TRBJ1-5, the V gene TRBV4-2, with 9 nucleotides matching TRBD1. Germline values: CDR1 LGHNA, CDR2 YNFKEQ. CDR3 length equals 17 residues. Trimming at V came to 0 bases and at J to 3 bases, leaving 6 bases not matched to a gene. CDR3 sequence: CASSQDLDRGNNQPQHF. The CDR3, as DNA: TGTGCCAGCAGCCAAGATTTGGACAGGGGAAACAATCAGCCCCAGCATTTT.

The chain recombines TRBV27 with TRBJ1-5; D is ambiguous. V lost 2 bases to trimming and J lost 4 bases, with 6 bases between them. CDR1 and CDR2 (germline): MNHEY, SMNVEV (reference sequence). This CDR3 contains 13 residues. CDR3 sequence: CASSLTRNQPQHF. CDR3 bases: TGTGCCAGCAGTTTAACTAGGAATCAGCCCCAGCATTTT.

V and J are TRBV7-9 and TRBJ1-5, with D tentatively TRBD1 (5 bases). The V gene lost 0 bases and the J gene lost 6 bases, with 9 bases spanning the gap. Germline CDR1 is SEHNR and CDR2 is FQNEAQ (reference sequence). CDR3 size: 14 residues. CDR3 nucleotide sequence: TGTGCCAGCAGCTTAGCAGGGGAGGGTCAGCCCCAGCATTTT. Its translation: CASSLAGEGQPQHF.

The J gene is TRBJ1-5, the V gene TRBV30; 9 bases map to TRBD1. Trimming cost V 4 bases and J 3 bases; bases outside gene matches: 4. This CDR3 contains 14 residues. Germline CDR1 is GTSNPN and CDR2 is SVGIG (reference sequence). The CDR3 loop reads CAWKGDRDNQPQHF. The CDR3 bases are TGTGCCTGGAAAGGGGACAGGGACAATCAGCCCCAGCATTTT. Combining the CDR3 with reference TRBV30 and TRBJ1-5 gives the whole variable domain SQTIHQWPATLVQPVGSPLSLECTVEGTSNPNLYWYRQAAGRGLQLLFYSVGIGQISSEVPQNLSASRPQDRQFILSSKKLLLSDSGFYLCAWKGDRDNQPQHFGDGTRLSIL.